This TCR beta chain comes out of a study of identical twins. With V trimmed by 0 bases and J by 7 bases, 8 bases remained unmatched. There are 15 residues in the CDR3. CDR1 is MGHRA and CDR2 is YSYEKL in the germline V gene. MiXCR, applied by TCRdb to the 5' RACE reads, yields one record per CDR3 protein. Among around 960,000 distinct CDR3 sequences listed, approximately 13% were seen once. The sample was also linked to a second study, of yellow fever vaccine responses in identical twins.

The rearrangement uses TRBV4-1 and TRBJ2-5, with TRBD2 matching over 7 bases. The sequenced sample consisted of PBMCs. The TCR was taken from a young woman in good health. CDR3 in DNA: TGCGCCAGCAGCCAAGAGGAGCTAGCGGAAGGGACCCAGTACTTC. This translates into CASSQEELAEGTQYF.